This T cell receptor beta chain was profiled in a study of blood T cell repertoires in COVID-19 (TCRdb year 2020). With respect to the entire study: Collaborator samples came from the United States, Italy and Spain and covered acute and convalescent phases of COVID-19. The prospective study material was composed of cDNA or gDNA derived from T cells, B-cell-depleted T cells, or PBMCs. The dataset comprised deeply sampled blood TCRbeta repertoires from subjects exposed to, actively infected with, or recovered from COVID-19. The repertoires were released in a freely available public database meant as a resource for research on the immune response to SARS-CoV-2. Samples came from the ongoing ImmuneRACE study (first 160 participants) plus 1,254 subjects from 6 global collaborators. The sample metadata nearly always contained a de-identified subject ID, COVID-19 status, age in years and sex. HLA class I and class II types, where available, came from metadata supplied by the sample provider rather than from assay-based typing. The paper's findings and limits, for the study overall: How much clinical and demographic metadata was included differed by source and by participant, and the metadata was provided uncurated.

Concerning this clone itself: The specificity of this receptor is unknown. Base qualities are not recorded, but no much larger clone differs from it by a single base.

Collaborating institutions collected whole blood in K2EDTA tubes following their own protocols. For TCRbeta analysis, collaborators shipped samples as frozen whole blood, isolated PBMCs, or DNA extracted from either of those sample types. Trimming takes 0 bases from V and 2 bases from J, and the germline ends sit 8 bases apart. The CDR3 numbers 15 residues from cysteine through phenylalanine. Only the CDR3 portion is preserved as DNA: 45 bases, with reading frame beginning at the first base. In the germline V gene (reference sequence), CDR1 corresponds to MNHEY and CDR2 to SMNVEV. The immunoSEQ Assay, a bias-controlled multiplex PCR, was used to amplify TCRbeta CDR3 regions from genomic DNA. Per the source publication's procedure: Within the assay, amplification of reference gene primers was used to estimate how many nucleated cells each sample contained. To quantify the absolute abundance of each unique TCRbeta CDR3 rearrangement, sequence reads were collapsed and filtered. Productive Simpson clonality was computed per sample as the square root of Simpson's diversity index over productive rearrangements. TCRdb limited this immuneACCESS table to in-frame rearrangements with V and J called. A share of clones is missing; checked studies link under half to unresolved V genes, and the rest is unexplained. V and J calls and clone size are given by that table; D and trimming were obtained from the DNA. For this sample there are roughly 140,000 clones; around 86% appear just once. The ten most abundant clones make up about 4% of the sample.

This sequence was found in a woman older than 75 with acute or convalescent COVID-19. Recombination connected TRBV27 to TRBJ2-1; no D gene is confidently identified. Sequencing was carried out using peripheral blood. The DNA sequence is TGTGCCAGCAGTTTATCGTACCTAACCTACAATGAGCAGTTCTTC. Its translation reads: CASSLSYLTYNEQFF.